The rows below give T cell receptor beta chains drawn from one sample of a study of T cells in tumors after PD-1 blockade. Measured with immunoSEQ multiplex PCR; TCRdb has only the in-frame clones, and not every one. The top ten hold around 15% of the sample, which has around 60,000 clones, around 77% seen once. Source: PBMCs, taken before anti-PD-1 treatment. These receptors were obtained from a human donor with basal cell carcinoma. Both conserved end residues are part of each CDR3. The D gene is left open where the match is weak. The listing skips clone size in some rows; elsewhere it reads once, few, many or a size class.

j_gene | abundance | d_gene | v_gene | CDR3aa | CDR3nt
TRBJ2-5 | . | . | TRBV14 | CASSQGRGLGQYF | TGTGCCAGCAGCCAAGGGCGAGGGCTCGGGCAGTACTTC
TRBJ1-5 | . | TRBD1 | TRBV2 | CASRDSDRRVKHF | TGTGCCAGCAGGGACTCGGACAGGAGGGTCAAGCATTTT
TRBJ1-6 | . | . | TRBV11-3 | CASSGPGHYNSPLHF | TGTGCCAGCAGCGGACCGGGACATTATAATTCACCCCTCCACTTT
TRBJ1-2 | . | . | TRBV5-6 | CASSLAGPTYGYTF | TGTGCCAGCAGCTTGGCGGGCCCAACCTATGGCTACACCTTC
TRBJ1-2 | . | TRBD1 | TRBV7-9 | CASSRGQGTYGYTF | TGTGCCAGCAGCCGGGGACAGGGGACCTATGGCTACACCTTC
TRBJ1-3 | . | TRBD1 | TRBV9 | CASSAGQALRSGNTIYF | TGTGCCAGCAGCGCCGGACAGGCCCTTCGCTCTGGAAACACCATATATTTT
TRBJ1-1 | . | . | TRBV10-1 | CASSSHRDTEAFF | TGCGCCAGCAGTTCGCACAGGGACACTGAAGCTTTCTTT
TRBJ2-5 | . | . | TRBV7-9 | CASTANPGGLDSQETQYF | TGTGCCAGCACCGCGAACCCGGGGGGCCTCGACTCCCAAGAGACCCAGTACTTC
TRBJ2-3 | . | TRBD2 | TRBV7-9 | CASSVASGGTDTQYF | TGTGCCAGCAGCGTCGCTTCGGGGGGTACGGATACGCAGTATTTT
TRBJ2-1 | . | TRBD2 | TRBV5-1 | CASRLAGGREQFF | TGCGCCAGCAGACTAGCGGGGGGCCGGGAGCAGTTCTTC
TRBJ1-1 | . | . | TRBV5-4 | CASSSHASGALNTEAFF | TGTGCCAGCAGCTCTCACGCTTCCGGGGCCCTGAACACTGAAGCTTTCTTT
TRBJ1-6 | . | . | TRBV7-9 | CASSLGTEASPLHF | TGTGCCAGCAGCTTAGGGACAGAGGCTTCACCCCTCCACTTT
TRBJ2-5 | . | TRBD2 | TRBV2 | CASSPSGGEGKTQYF | TGTGCCAGTTCACCTAGCGGGGGGGAGGGGAAGACCCAGTACTTC
TRBJ2-7 | . | TRBD1 | TRBV5-4 | CASSLETGVGGEQYF | TGTGCCAGCAGCTTAGAAACAGGGGTAGGGGGCGAGCAGTACTTC
TRBJ1-4 | . | TRBD1 | TRBV6-5 | CASSSGTVGRKLFF | TGTGCCAGCAGCTCCGGGACAGTGGGACGGAAACTGTTTTTT
TRBJ1-5 | . | . | TRBV2 | CASSETGDYQPQHF | TGTGCCAGCAGTGAAACGGGTGATTATCAGCCCCAGCATTTT
TRBJ1-5 | . | . | TRBV4-2 | CASSPQFAGNQPQHF | TGTGCCAGCAGCCCCCAATTTGCTGGGAATCAGCCCCAGCATTTT
TRBJ2-7 | . | . | TRBV30 | CAWFDRAPFRYEQYF | TGTGCCTGGTTCGACCGGGCCCCGTTTAGGTACGAGCAGTACTTC
TRBJ2-3 | . | TRBD1 | TRBV5-1 | CASSLPGGASDTQYF | TGCGCCAGCAGCTTGCCAGGGGGCGCCTCAGATACGCAGTATTTT
TRBJ2-3 | . | . | TRBV29-1 | CSVVPLGPGEDTQYF | TGCAGCGTTGTTCCTTTAGGCCCCGGCGAAGATACGCAGTATTTT
TRBJ2-3 | . | TRBD2 | TRBV18 | CASSPPAGGLTDTQYF | TGTGCCAGCTCACCACCGGCGGGGGGGTTGACAGATACGCAGTATTTT
TRBJ1-3 | . | . | TRBV12-3/TRBV12-4 | CASSPSSGNTIYF | TGTGCCAGCAGTCCTAGCTCTGGAAACACCATATATTTT
TRBJ1-1 | few | TRBD1 | TRBV10-3 | CAISAQRGQGQTEAFF | TGTGCCATCAGTGCCCAACGAGGACAGGGTCAAACTGAAGCTTTCTTT
TRBJ2-1 | once | TRBD1 | TRBV2 | CASSPQGLAVDEQFF | TGTGCCAGCAGCCCACAGGGGCTCGCGGTCGATGAGCAGTTCTTC
TRBJ1-5 | . | . | TRBV6-6 | CACTATGNQPQHF | TGTGCCTGTACAGCCACGGGCAATCAGCCCCAGCATTTT
TRBJ2-3 | . | . | TRBV6-6 | CASSPQGRRGGADTQYF | TGTGCCAGCAGTCCCCAGGGACGCAGGGGAGGTGCAGATACGCAGTATTTT
TRBJ1-5 | . | TRBD1 | TRBV2 | CASGDRNQPQHF | TGTGCCAGCGGGGACAGGAATCAGCCCCAGCATTTT
TRBJ1-1 | . | . | TRBV5-1 | CASSFEVMNTEAFF | TGCGCCAGCAGCTTCGAGGTGATGAACACTGAAGCTTTCTTT
TRBJ2-2 | . | . | TRBV6-5 | CASRNTPHTGELFF | TGTGCCAGCAGGAACACTCCTCATACCGGGGAGCTGTTTTTT
TRBJ1-5 | once | . | TRBV7-9 | CASSQGQQPQHF | TGTGCCAGCAGCCAGGGGCAGCAGCCCCAGCATTTT
TRBJ2-1 | . | TRBD2 | TRBV2 | CASSMTSGAYNEQFF | TGTGCCAGCAGCATGACTAGCGGGGCATACAATGAGCAGTTCTTC
TRBJ2-5 | . | . | TRBV20-1 | CSARPQETQYF | TGCAGTGCTAGACCCCAAGAGACCCAGTACTTC
TRBJ1-2 | . | TRBD1 | TRBV18 | CASSPGTGWHYGYTF | TGTGCCAGCTCACCCGGGACAGGGTGGCACTATGGCTACACCTTC
TRBJ2-7 | . | . | TRBV19 | CASSAEGFSYEQYF | TGTGCCAGTAGTGCCGAAGGGTTCTCCTACGAGCAGTACTTC
TRBJ2-7 | once | TRBD1 | TRBV29-1 | CSVEDPGQGVEEQYF | TGCAGCGTTGAAGATCCGGGACAGGGTGTCGAAGAGCAGTACTTC
TRBJ2-5 | . | . | TRBV10-3 | CAISERTGETQYF | TGTGCCATCAGCGAACGGACGGGGGAGACCCAGTACTTC
TRBJ1-1 | . | . | TRBV30 | CAWSVRQGWPEAFF | TGTGCCTGGAGTGTACGGCAGGGGTGGCCTGAAGCTTTCTTT
TRBJ2-7 | . | . | TRBV2 | CASSRDGARYEQYF | TGTGCCAGCAGCCGGGACGGAGCCAGATACGAGCAGTACTTC
TRBJ1-5 | . | . | TRBV12-2 | CASRLKRNQPQHF | TGTGCAAGTCGCTTAAAACGCAATCAGCCCCAGCATTTT
TRBJ2-5 | . | TRBD2 | TRBV10-2 | CASSTSGGAQETQYF | TGCGCCAGCAGCACTAGCGGGGGGGCGCAAGAGACCCAGTACTTC
TRBJ1-5 | few | . | TRBV2 | CASRRTEVSNQPQHF | TGTGCCAGCAGGAGGACGGAGGTGAGCAATCAGCCCCAGCATTTT
TRBJ2-6 | . | TRBD1 | TRBV5-1 | CASRSRQGNTGANVLTF | TGCGCCAGCAGGAGTAGACAGGGCAATACTGGGGCCAACGTCCTGACTTTC
TRBJ2-7 | . | TRBD1 | TRBV15 | CATSKDRGPYEQYF | TGTGCCACCAGCAAAGACAGGGGACCCTACGAGCAGTACTTC
TRBJ2-3 | . | . | TRBV30 | CAWQGDSTDTQYF | TGTGCCTGGCAAGGAGATAGCACAGATACGCAGTATTTT
TRBJ2-3 | once | TRBD1 | TRBV2 | CASGRQGSADTQYF | TGTGCCAGCGGACGACAGGGGTCCGCAGATACGCAGTATTTT
TRBJ2-3 | . | . | TRBV13 | CASSGGMLRGKFTDTQYF | TGTGCCAGCAGCGGTGGGATGTTACGGGGGAAGTTCACAGATACGCAGTATTTT
TRBJ2-5 | . | . | TRBV5-1 | CASSLANGNQETQYF | TGCGCCAGCAGCTTGGCTAACGGAAACCAAGAGACCCAGTACTTC
TRBJ2-4 | . | . | TRBV2 | CASTPFRTDYGSIQYF | TGTGCCAGCACTCCCTTTAGGACAGACTATGGAAGCATTCAGTACTTC
TRBJ2-1 | . | TRBD2 | TRBV7-2 | CASSLGVAGVVEQFF | TGTGCCAGCAGCTTAGGGGTAGCGGGGGTCGTTGAGCAGTTCTTC
TRBJ1-6 | . | TRBD1 | TRBV30 | CAWRDWTGLYNSPLHF | TGTGCCTGGAGAGACTGGACAGGACTCTATAATTCACCCCTCCACTTT
TRBJ2-3 | . | . | TRBV7-2 | CASSSGDPPIGTQYF | TGTGCCAGCAGCTCCGGGGACCCCCCAATCGGTACGCAGTATTTT